This TCR beta chain originates from a study of T-cell reconstitution after alpha-beta-depleted transplantation in children. This clonotype was picked up a small number of times. Antigen specificity is unknown. CDR1 and CDR2 from the germline V gene are SGHDN and FVKESK. V was shortened by 4 bases and J by 6 bases, with 10 bases between the two germline ends. CDR3 length equals 13 residues. Construction of the TCRbeta library involved unique molecular identifiers. TCRdb reanalysed the PCR reads using MiXCR and keeps one entry per CDR3 protein. The sample shows about 470,000 distinct CDR3 sequences, around 46% of them seen only once. Study-level findings and limits: Reportedly, roughly two months post-transplant, alpha-beta T cells arose from several hundred expanded graft clones.

The sample here was PBMCs, taken before TCRalphabeta/CD19-depleted stem cell transplant. The clonotype was recovered from a girl aged 2-10 years with aplastic anemia, due to receive a stem cell transplant. V usage is TRBV14 and J usage is TRBJ2-4; possible D gene TRBD2, 5 bases. The CDR3 protein is CASSPTRTNIQYF. CDR3 DNA: TGTGCCAGCAGCCCCACTAGAACAAACATTCAGTACTTC.